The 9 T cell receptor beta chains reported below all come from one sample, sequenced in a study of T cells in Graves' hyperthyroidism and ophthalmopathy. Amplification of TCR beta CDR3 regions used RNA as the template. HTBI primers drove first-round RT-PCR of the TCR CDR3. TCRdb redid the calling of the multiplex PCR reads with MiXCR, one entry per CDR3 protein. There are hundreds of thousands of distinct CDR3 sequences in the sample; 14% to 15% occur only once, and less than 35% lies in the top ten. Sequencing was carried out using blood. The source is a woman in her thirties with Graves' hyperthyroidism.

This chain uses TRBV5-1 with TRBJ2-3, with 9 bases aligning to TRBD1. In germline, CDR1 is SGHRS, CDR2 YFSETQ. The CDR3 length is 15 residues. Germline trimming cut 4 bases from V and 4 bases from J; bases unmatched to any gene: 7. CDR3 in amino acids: CASSTGTGPPDTQYF. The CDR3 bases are TGCGCCAGCAGCACCGGGACAGGGCCCCCAGATACGCAGTATTTT. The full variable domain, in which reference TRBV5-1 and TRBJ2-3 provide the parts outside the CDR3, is KAGVTQTPRYLIKTRGQQVTLSCSPISGHRSVSWYQQTPGQGLQFLFEYFSETQRNKGNFPGRFSGRQFSNSRSEMNVSTLELGDSALYLCASSTGTGPPDTQYFGPGTRLTVL.

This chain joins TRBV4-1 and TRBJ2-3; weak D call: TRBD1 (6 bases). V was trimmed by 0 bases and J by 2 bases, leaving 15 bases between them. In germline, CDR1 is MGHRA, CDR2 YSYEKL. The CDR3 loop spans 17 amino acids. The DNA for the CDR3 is TGCGCCAGCAGCCAAGATCCTCCAGGGGTGACCACAGATACGCAGTATTTT. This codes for CASSQDPPGVTTDTQYF.

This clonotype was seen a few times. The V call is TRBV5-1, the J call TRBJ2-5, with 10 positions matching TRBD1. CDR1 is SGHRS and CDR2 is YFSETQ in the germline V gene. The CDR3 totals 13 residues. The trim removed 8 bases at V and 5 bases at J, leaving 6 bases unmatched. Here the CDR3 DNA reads TGCGCCAGTACGGGACAGGGGTTGGAGACCCAGTACTTC. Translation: CASTGQGLETQYF.

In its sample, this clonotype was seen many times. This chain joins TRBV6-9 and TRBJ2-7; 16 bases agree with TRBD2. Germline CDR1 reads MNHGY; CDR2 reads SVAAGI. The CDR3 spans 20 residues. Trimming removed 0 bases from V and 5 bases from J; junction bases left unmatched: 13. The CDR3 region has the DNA TGTGCCAGCAGTTATTCGACAGCCCCGGGACTAGCGGGAGGGCCCCACGAGCAGTACTTC. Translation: CASSYSTAPGLAGGPHEQYF.

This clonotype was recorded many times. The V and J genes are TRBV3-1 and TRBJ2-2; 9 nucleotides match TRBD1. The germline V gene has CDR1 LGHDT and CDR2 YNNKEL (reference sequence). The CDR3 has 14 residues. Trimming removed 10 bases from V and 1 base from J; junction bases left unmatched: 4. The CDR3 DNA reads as TGTGCCACCCAGGGACAGGGGAACACCGGGGAGCTGTTTTTT. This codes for CATQGQGNTGELFF.

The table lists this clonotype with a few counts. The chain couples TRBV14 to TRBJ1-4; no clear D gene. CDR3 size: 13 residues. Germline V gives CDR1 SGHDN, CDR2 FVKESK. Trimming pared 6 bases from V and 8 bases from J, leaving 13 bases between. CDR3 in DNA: TGTGCCAGCAGTTCGGACCGTTCAGAAAAACTGTTTTTT. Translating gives CASSSDRSEKLFF. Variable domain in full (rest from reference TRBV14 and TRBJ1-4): EAGVTQFPSHSVIEKGQTVTLRCDPISGHDNLYWYRRVMGKEIKFLLHFVKESKQDESGMPNNRFLAERTGGTYSTLKVQPAELEDSGVYFCASSSDRSEKLFFGSGTQLSVL.

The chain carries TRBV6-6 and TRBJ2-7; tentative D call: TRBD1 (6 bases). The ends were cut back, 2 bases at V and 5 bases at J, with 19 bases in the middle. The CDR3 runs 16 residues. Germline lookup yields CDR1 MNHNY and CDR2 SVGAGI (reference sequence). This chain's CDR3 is CASSYASLGRGDEQYF. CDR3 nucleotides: TGTGCCAGCAGTTACGCTTCCTTGGGCAGGGGAGACGAGCAGTACTTC.

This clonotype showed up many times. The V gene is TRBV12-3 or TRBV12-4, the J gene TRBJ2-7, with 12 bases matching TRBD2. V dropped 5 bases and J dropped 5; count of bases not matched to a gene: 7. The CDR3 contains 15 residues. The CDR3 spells CASSRSTSGSHEQYF. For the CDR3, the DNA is TGTGCCAGCAGTCGATCGACTAGCGGGAGCCACGAGCAGTACTTC.

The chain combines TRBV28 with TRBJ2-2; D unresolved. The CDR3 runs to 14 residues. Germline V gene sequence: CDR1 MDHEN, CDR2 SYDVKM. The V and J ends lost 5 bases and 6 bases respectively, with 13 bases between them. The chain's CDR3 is CASSPQRSAGELFF. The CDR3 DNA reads TGTGCCAGCAGTCCTCAGCGCTCGGCCGGGGAGCTGTTTTTT.